This TCR beta chain was captured by sequencing in a study of blood T cell repertoires in COVID-19. Turning to the study itself: In each case, the material was cDNA or gDNA derived from T cells, B-cell-depleted T cells, or PBMCs.

From germline, CDR1 is SGHAT and CDR2 FQDESV (reference sequence). The CDR3 totals 13 residues. Trimming shortened V by 7 bases and J by 0 bases, and 9 bases separated the two germline ends. As handled by the study authors: Amplified reference gene primers provided the basis for estimating nucleated cell counts. Profiling relied on immunoSEQ multiplex PCR, and the TCRdb table lists in-frame clones only, not all of them. That table gives V, J and clone size, and the DNA gave D and trimming. The table records tens of thousands of clones, around 80% of them present only once. The chain links TRBV11-1 to TRBJ2-5; a possible D gene is TRBD1 (6 bases). The source is a man aged 60 to 75 with acute or convalescent COVID-19. Sequenced input: peripheral blood. CDR3 coding DNA: TGTGCCAGCATTTCAGGGGACCAAGAGACCCAGTACTTC. Its protein product is CASISGDQETQYF.